The clone carrying this TCR beta chain is a singleton in its sample. Antigen: not known. Deletions cut 8 bases from V and 4 bases from J, with 18 bases between. Germline V CDR1 and CDR2: SQVTM, ANQGSEA. The CDR3 is made up of 14 amino acids. Healthy HIV-negative adults with no recent acute infections or vaccinations were recruited as donors. The input for sorted-subset replicate PCRs was around 0.2 ug DNA, some 30,000 T cell genomes. The repertoire was sequenced with immunoSEQ multiplex PCR; TCRdb's copy has only in-frame clones and lacks some. The repertoire holds around 1.5 million clones, with 95% to 99% as singletons. The data belong to a study of shared clonotypes between healthy human individuals. Study results and caveats: Investigators expected sequencing depth to affect clonotype sharing among donors.

What was sequenced was naive CD4+ T cells sorted from blood. As for subset: CD45RA+ positively selected. This receptor was taken from a young man in good health. The chain combines TRBV29-1 with TRBJ2-1; D may be TRBD2 (6 bases). For the CDR3, the DNA is TGCAGCCACCATTGGCTAGCGCGATACAATGAGCAGTTCTTC. Translated: CSHHWLARYNEQFF.